These 28 T cell receptor beta chains were sequenced from one sample in a study of cytomegalovirus exposure and HLA in healthy donors. The study ran its PCR with 60 Vbeta and 13 Jbeta primers. Clones were sequenced by immunoSEQ multiplex PCR, and TCRdb holds only the in-frame ones, with some missing. The table records about 140,000 clones, roughly 78% of them present only once. Sequencing was done on a sample of PBMCs. The receptors originated from a man aged 30 to 39 in good health.

The genes are TRBV28 and TRBJ1-5; no firm D call. With 1 base removed from V and 6 bases from J, the gap between germline ends came to 10 bases. The germline V gene has CDR1 MDHEN and CDR2 SYDVKM. The CDR3 has 14 amino acids. CDR3 DNA sequence: TGTGCCAGCAGTTTATCAGCGGGGTTTCAGCCCCAGCATTTT. It yields the protein CASSLSAGFQPQHF. Looking up the rest from reference TRBV28 and TRBJ1-5 gives the full variable domain: DVKVTQSSRYLVKRTGEKVFLECVQDMDHENMFWYRQDPGLGLRLIYFSYDVKMKEKGDIPEGYSVSREKKERFSLILESASTNQTSMYLCASSLSAGFQPQHFGDGTRLSIL.

This clone was seen only once. V and J are TRBV7-6 and TRBJ2-3, with TRBD2 matching over 7 bases. V gave up 1 base and J gave up 3 bases; unmatched junction bases: 7. Germline V gene lookup returns CDR1 SGHVS and CDR2 FNYEAQ. CDR3 length: 16 amino acids. CDR3 nucleotide sequence: TGTGCCAGCAGCTTAGAGGCGGGAGTTAGAACAGATACGCAGTATTTT. Residues: CASSLEAGVRTDTQYF.

This clone showed up just once. CDR3 sequence reads: CASSRGMNTEAFF. CDR3 DNA: TGTGCCAGCAGCCGGGGGATGAACACTGAAGCTTTCTTT. The rearrangement joins TRBV7-3 to TRBJ1-1, with TRBD1 as a possible D gene (5 bases). This CDR3 is built from 13 residues. Germline V gene sequence: CDR1 SGHTA, CDR2 FQGTGA. V was pared by 5 bases and J by 0 bases, with 7 bases between.

The CDR3 sequence is CASTTRGGPPGELFF. As DNA, the CDR3 is TGTGCCAGCACTACGAGGGGGGGGCCTCCCGGGGAGCTGTTTTTT. The chain has TRBV5-4 and TRBJ2-2; D perhaps matches TRBD2 (7 bases). V was clipped by 6 bases and J by 6 bases, with 18 bases between them. Germline V gene sequence: CDR1 SGHNT, CDR2 YYREEE (reference sequence). The CDR3 runs 15 residues.

The genes are TRBV19 and TRBJ1-2; D unresolved. The CDR3 length is 15 residues. Germline V CDR1 and CDR2: LNHDA, SQIVND (reference sequence). Trimming removed 5 bases at V and 1 base at J, with 14 bases between. The CDR3 protein is CASSGQNQINYGYTF. The DNA for the CDR3 is TGTGCCAGTAGTGGGCAGAACCAAATTAACTATGGCTACACCTTC.

V and J are TRBV29-1 and TRBJ1-1; 11 bases are shared with TRBD1. CDR1 is SQVTM and CDR2 is ANQGSEA in the germline V gene. V lost 4 bases, J lost 0 bases, and 4 bases stayed unmatched. The CDR3 consists of 15 residues. The CDR3 DNA reads as TGCAGCGTTGTGGGGGACAGGGGGATGAACACTGAAGCTTTCTTT. Translated, it gives CSVVGDRGMNTEAFF.

This chain links TRBV28 with TRBJ2-7; 13 bases are shared with TRBD2. Per germline, CDR1 MDHEN and CDR2 SYDVKM. This CDR3 has 16 residues. J was trimmed by 5 bases and V by 6 bases; bases with no gene match: 10. The CDR3 DNA reads as TGTGCCAGCAGCCCCAGACTAGCGGGAGGCCATGACGAGCAGTACTTC. It specifies CASSPRLAGGHDEQYF.

For this clone: This sample also contains other DNA sequences that code for the same CDR3. Here the CDR3 DNA reads TGTGCCAGCACCAAATACGCGGGGGCAGACGGAGGCTACACCTTC. This gives the protein CASTKYAGADGGYTF. This sequence joins TRBV6-6 and TRBJ1-2, with a possible D match to TRBD1 (6 bases). Germline CDR1 MNHNY, CDR2 SVGAGI (reference sequence). Trimming cost V 7 bases and J 8 bases, with 23 bases left between them. The CDR3 has 15 amino acids.

The chain carries TRBV4-3 and TRBJ2-1, with TRBD2 matching over 8 bases. Germline CDR1 is LGHNA and CDR2 is YSLEER. Germline trimming cut 3 bases from V and 2 bases from J; bases unmatched to any gene: 9. The CDR3 is 17 amino acids. In nucleotides, the CDR3 is TGCGCCAGCAGCCAGTCCCTAGCGGGTTGGACCTACAATGAGCAGTTCTTC. This codes for CASSQSLAGWTYNEQFF.

The J gene is TRBJ2-1, the V gene TRBV27; 13 nucleotides match TRBD2. The V gene end was trimmed by 5 bases and the J gene end by 6 bases; junction bases not matched to a gene: 4. The CDR3 is 15 residues long. CDR1 and CDR2 from the germline V gene are MNHEY and SMNVEV (reference sequence). CDR3 DNA: TGTGCCAGCAGTCCCGGGACTAGCGGGACCAATGAGCAGTTCTTC. Its translation: CASSPGTSGTNEQFF.

V is TRBV6-4 and J is TRBJ2-2, with TRBD2 matching over 7 bases. The CDR3 sequence is 14 residues long. The V gene's germline CDR1 is MRHNA and CDR2 SNTAGT. The V gene end was trimmed by 2 bases and the J gene end by 4 bases; junction bases not matched to a gene: 1. The CDR3: CASSDGRATGELFF. The CDR3 region has the DNA TGTGCCAGCAGTGACGGGAGGGCCACCGGGGAGCTGTTTTTT.

The rearrangement joins TRBV19 to TRBJ2-3; 7 bases are shared with TRBD2. Germline trimming cut 6 bases from V and 2 bases from J; bases unmatched to any gene: 5. CDR3 size: 14 residues. Germline CDR1 LNHDA, CDR2 SQIVND (reference sequence). The CDR3 reads CASRMSGTTDTQYF. The CDR3 DNA is TGTGCCAGTAGGATGAGCGGGACCACAGATACGCAGTATTTT.

The gene calls are TRBV7-6 and TRBJ2-1; 10 bases fit TRBD1. This CDR3 is 16 amino acids long. V was clipped by 4 bases and J by 4 bases; unmatched bases: 7. Germline V gene lookup returns CDR1 SGHVS and CDR2 FNYEAQ. In DNA, the CDR3 is TGTGCCAGCAGCTCCGGGACAGGGGCCCTATACAATGAGCAGTTCTTC. Protein product: CASSSGTGALYNEQFF.

The CDR3 here is CASSPNGREKLFF. Here the CDR3 DNA reads TGTGCCAGCAGCCCCAATGGTCGGGAAAAACTGTTTTTT. The chain has TRBV7-2 and TRBJ1-4, with D hard to call. This CDR3 has 13 amino acids. Germline V lookup: CDR1 SGHTA, CDR2 FQGNSA. V lost 5 bases and J lost 8, with 12 bases in between.

This chain uses TRBV5-1 with TRBJ1-1; 8 nucleotides line up with TRBD1. CDR3 length: 16 amino acids. The germline V gene encodes CDR1 SGHRS and CDR2 YFSETQ. V dropped 3 bases and J dropped 0; count of bases not matched to a gene: 7. The CDR3, as DNA: TGCGCCAGCAGCTACCGACAGGGGAGGGTGAACACTGAAGCTTTCTTT. Residues: CASSYRQGRVNTEAFF.

The genes are TRBV5-8 and TRBJ1-2, with D uncertain. V was pared by 0 bases and J by 0 bases, with 9 bases between. CDR3 length equals 15 residues. Germline CDR1 reads SGHTS; CDR2 reads YDEGEE. The CDR3 here is CASSLGAGANYGYTF. CDR3 nucleotide sequence: TGTGCCAGCAGCTTGGGGGCAGGTGCTAACTATGGCTACACCTTC.

The chain uses TRBV19 and TRBJ1-5, with a tentative D call TRBD1 (5 bases). CDR1 LNHDA and CDR2 SQIVND come from the germline V gene (reference sequence). Trimming cost V 8 bases and J 4 bases, with 12 bases left between them. CDR3 length equals 13 residues. CDR3 sequence reads: CASGTGLNQPQHF. DNA for the CDR3: TGTGCCAGTGGCACGGGACTGAATCAGCCCCAGCATTTT.

This clone came up a few times. One junction end disagrees with the germline gene, perhaps due to a read error. The J gene is TRBJ2-7, the V gene TRBV7-9; 8 bases agree with TRBD2. The CDR3 totals 14 residues. In germline, CDR1 is SEHNR, CDR2 FQNEAQ (reference sequence). CDR3 residues: CSSSLASGSHEQYF. Here the CDR3 DNA reads TGTTCCAGCAGCTTAGCCAGCGGGAGCCACGAGCAGTACTTC.

As to this clone: Other DNA sequences of this sample code for an identical CDR3. The chain employs TRBV19 and TRBJ1-1; 8 nucleotides match TRBD1. V dropped 2 bases and J dropped 1; count of bases not matched to a gene: 0. From germline, CDR1 is LNHDA and CDR2 SQIVND (reference sequence). The CDR3 is 14 amino acids. CDR3 nucleotide sequence: TGTGCCAGTAGTATAACAGGGGGGAACACTGAAGCTTTCTTT. Its protein product is CASSITGGNTEAFF. The whole variable domain, filled in from reference TRBV19 and TRBJ1-1, reads DGGITQSPKYLFRKEGQNVTLSCEQNLNHDAMYWYRQDPGQGLRLIYYSQIVNDFQKGDIAEGYSVSREKKESFPLTVTSAQKNPTAFYLCASSITGGNTEAFFGQGTRLTVV.

J is TRBJ2-3 and V is TRBV6-6; D gene ambiguous. V gave up 4 bases and J gave up 7 bases, with 9 bases separating them. Germline V gene data show CDR1 as MNHNY and CDR2 as SVGAGI (reference sequence). The CDR3 consists of 12 residues. CDR3 residues: CASSSERNTQYF. CDR3 nucleotide sequence: TGTGCCAGCAGTTCAGAGCGCAATACGCAGTATTTT.

V gene TRBV7-2 combines with J gene TRBJ2-1, with 9 positions matching TRBD2. From germline, CDR1 is SGHTA and CDR2 FQGNSA. CDR3 length: 15 residues. V lost 1 base to trimming and J lost 6 bases; unmatched junction nucleotides: 4. The chain's CDR3 is CASSLGGLAPNEQFF. In DNA, the CDR3 is TGTGCCAGCAGCTTAGGGGGACTAGCCCCCAATGAGCAGTTCTTC.

In nucleotides, the CDR3 is TGTGCCAGCCTAAACGGGGATGGCCAGCCCCAGCATTTT. Protein product: CASLNGDGQPQHF. The chain uses TRBV28 and TRBJ1-5; D is unclear. Germline V gene sequence: CDR1 MDHEN, CDR2 SYDVKM. This CDR3 is built from 13 residues. V dropped 8 bases and J dropped 7 bases, with 15 bases sitting between them.

The chain combines TRBV7-2 with TRBJ2-7; 9 bases fit TRBD1. J gave up 6 bases and V 5 bases, and 8 bases lay outside the gene matches. This CDR3 is 14 amino acids long. CDR1 and CDR2 (germline): SGHTA, FQGNSA. CDR3 protein: CASSTRRDRVEQYF. The CDR3 DNA follows: TGTGCCAGCAGCACCCGCCGGGACAGGGTCGAGCAGTACTTC.

This clone was detected once. This sequence joins TRBV11-3 and TRBJ1-1, with D maybe TRBD1 (5 bases). Germline CDR1 and CDR2: SGHNT and YENEEA. The CDR3 is 14 residues long. V shed 5 bases and J shed 2 bases, with 12 bases lying between them. CDR3 in DNA: TGTGCCAGCAGCCCAGGGCGAACAAACACTGAAGCTTTCTTT. Translating it yields CASSPGRTNTEAFF.

Points on this clone: Other DNA sequences in this sample translate to the same CDR3. V is TRBV7-8 and J is TRBJ1-4; no firm D call. Germline values: CDR1 SGHVS, CDR2 FQNEAQ. Deletions cut 2 bases from V and 8 bases from J, with 12 bases between. The CDR3 totals 14 residues. In nucleotides, the CDR3 is TGTGCCAGCAGCTTACCGGGGAGTGGAGAAAAACTGTTTTTT. Its translation: CASSLPGSGEKLFF.

This rearrangement joins TRBV4-1 to TRBJ2-5; D is ambiguous. V gave up 6 bases and J gave up 5 bases, with 13 bases separating them. The CDR3 consists of 13 residues. The germline V gene has CDR1 MGHRA and CDR2 YSYEKL. As DNA, the CDR3 is TGCGCCAGCAGTCAACAAGCAGCGGAGACCCAGTACTTC. This encodes CASSQQAAETQYF.

The rearrangement links TRBV28 to TRBJ1-5, with D perhaps matching TRBD1 (6 bases). With 10 bases removed from V and 5 bases from J, the gap between germline ends came to 18 bases. This CDR3 has 14 amino acids. Germline CDR1 and CDR2: MDHEN and SYDVKM. Here the CDR3 DNA reads TGTGCCACCCCAGGGGAGGGCCGGCATCAGCCCCAGCATTTT. Encoded protein: CATPGEGRHQPQHF.

This chain uses TRBV7-8 with TRBJ1-1; D possibly corresponds to TRBD1 (5 bases). V shed 2 bases and J shed 0 bases, with 16 bases lying between them. Germline CDR1 SGHVS, CDR2 FQNEAQ. This CDR3 spans 17 amino acids. The CDR3 region is CASSLTGSGGMNTEAFF. Here the CDR3 DNA reads TGTGCCAGCAGCTTAACTGGGTCGGGGGGTATGAACACTGAAGCTTTCTTT.